This T cell receptor beta chain was sequenced during a study of vaccination and CD4 T cells after COVID-19. Study overall: Two of the convalescents were Hispanic, and the group consisted of six males and four females. The peptides that stimulated the cells were overlapping spike peptides from SARS-CoV-2, HCoV-NL63, HCoV-OC43 and HCoV-229E.

The sample's treatment: roughly 11-day PBMC culture with coronavirus spike peptide pools or control peptides (ViraFEST assay). The Oncomine TCR Beta short-read assay was applied to DNA of cultured CD4+ T cells. MiXCR, run by TCRdb on the PCR reads, gives a single entry per CDR3 protein. The sample holds fewer than 15,000 distinct CDR3 sequences, more than 35% seen once. Remarks on this clonotype: Its antigen is not identified.

Looked up from germline, CDR1 is SGHNT and CDR2 is YYREEE (reference sequence). Trimming cost V 3 bases and J 9 bases; bases outside gene matches: 7. This CDR3 spans 15 amino acids. V usage is TRBV5-4 and J usage is TRBJ2-1, with TRBD2 matching over 12 bases. The sequence was collected from a human donor who had recovered from COVID-19. The specimen was CD4+ T cells from blood, cultured in vitro, collected after SARS-CoV-2 vaccination. CDR3 sequence reads: CASSSGLAGMVEQFF. DNA of the CDR3: TGTGCCAGCAGCTCAGGACTAGCGGGAATGGTTGAGCAGTTCTTC.